One and the same sample provided the 20 T cell receptor beta chains below, sequenced in a study of cytomegalovirus exposure and HLA in healthy donors. Both 60 Vbeta primers and 13 Jbeta primers went into the PCR. Profiling relied on immunoSEQ multiplex PCR, and the TCRdb table lists in-frame clones only, not all of them. Counted here are about 130,000 clones, around three quarters occurring once; the ten biggest clones make up around 1.9%. Sequenced: PBMCs. The receptor set was obtained from a woman in her forties or fifties in good health and CMV-seronegative.

V usage is TRBV29-1 and J usage is TRBJ1-2; tentative D call: TRBD1 (5 bases). The CDR3 loop spans 13 amino acids. The germline CDR1 and CDR2 sequences are SQVTM and ANQGSEA. Trimming stripped 7 bases from V and 8 bases from J, with 20 bases between. The CDR3 DNA reads as TGCAGCGCCCTCCCCCAAGGGGCCTGGGGCTACACCTTC. It encodes CSALPQGAWGYTF. Combining the CDR3 with reference TRBV29-1 and TRBJ1-2 gives the whole variable domain SAVISQKPSRDICQRGTSLTIQCQVDSQVTMMFWYRQQPGQSLTLIATANQGSEATYESGFVIDKFPISRPNLTFSTLTVSNMSPEDSSIYLCSALPQGAWGYTFGSGTRLTVV.

The V gene is TRBV7-9, the J gene TRBJ2-4; possibly TRBD2 for D (6 bases). The V end was cut by 5 bases, the J end by 0 bases, with 14 bases between. CDR1 and CDR2 from the germline V gene are SEHNR and FQNEAQ (reference sequence). CDR3 length: 16 residues. This CDR3 is CASSLPDGGAKNIQYF. The CDR3 DNA reads as TGTGCCAGCAGCCTACCCGACGGGGGAGCCAAAAACATTCAGTACTTC. Based on the CDR3 plus reference TRBV7-9 and TRBJ2-4, the full variable domain is DTGVSQNPRHKITKRGQNVTFRCDPISEHNRLYWYRQTLGQGPEFLTYFQNEAQLEKSRLLSDRFSAERPKGSFSTLEIQRTEQGDSAMYLCASSLPDGGAKNIQYFGAGTRLSVL.

This chain connects TRBV29-1 to TRBJ1-2; the D gene is possibly TRBD1 (5 bases). The ends were cut back, 6 bases at V and 10 bases at J, with 12 bases in the middle. There are 10 residues in the CDR3. Per the germline V gene, CDR1 is SQVTM and CDR2 is ANQGSEA. The CDR3 DNA sequence: TGCAGCGTCGCCTCGGGGGACTACACCTTC. Its translation is CSVASGDYTF.

This clone has a single count. This rearrangement joins TRBV6-1 to TRBJ2-5; 14 bases are a match to TRBD2. The V and J ends lost 2 bases and 1 base, in that order; junction bases with no gene match: 6. CDR1 MNHNS and CDR2 SASEGT come from the germline V gene. The CDR3 consists of 18 residues. The CDR3 region is CASSERTSGRQAQETQYF. CDR3 nucleotide sequence: TGTGCCAGCAGTGAAAGGACTAGCGGGAGGCAAGCCCAAGAGACCCAGTACTTC.

J is TRBJ2-7 and V is TRBV6-6, with 12 nucleotides matching TRBD2. Germline V lookup: CDR1 MNHNY, CDR2 SVGAGI (reference sequence). The V segment lost 6 bases and the J segment 5 bases; nucleotides outside the gene matches: 5. The CDR3 extends over 14 amino acids. CDR3 loop: CASRLAGGLDEQYF. In nucleotides, the CDR3 is TGTGCCAGCAGGCTAGCGGGAGGGCTGGACGAGCAGTACTTC.

The chain has TRBV29-1 and TRBJ1-2, with TRBD1 as a possible D gene (5 bases). This CDR3 has 17 residues. Germline values: CDR1 SQVTM, CDR2 ANQGSEA. Deletions cut 3 bases from V and 4 bases from J, with 24 bases between. CDR3 residues: CSVDPARSRAVGYGYTF. CDR3 nucleotides: TGCAGCGTTGACCCCGCTCGGAGCAGGGCGGTGGGCTATGGCTACACCTTC.

CDR3 sequence reads: CASSIRAGIAFF. CDR3 nucleotide sequence: TGTGCCAGTAGTATTCGGGCAGGGATAGCTTTCTTT. The chain couples TRBV19 to TRBJ1-1; TRBD1 might be the D (5 bases). The CDR3 contains 12 residues. From germline, CDR1 is LNHDA and CDR2 SQIVND (reference sequence). V lost 3 bases to trimming and J lost 10 bases, with 12 bases between them.

The chain joins TRBV27 to TRBJ1-2; 8 bases are shared with TRBD1. The ends lost 6 bases at V and 4 bases at J; junction bases unmatched: 4. Germline CDR1 MNHEY, CDR2 SMNVEV (reference sequence). There are 13 residues in the CDR3. CDR3 in amino acids: CASRPTGGYGYTF. Here the CDR3 DNA reads TGTGCCAGCAGGCCTACAGGGGGCTATGGCTACACCTTC.

This clone was observed once. The junction departs from the called germline gene at one end, perhaps through a read error. This same CDR3 is encoded by further DNA sequences in the sample. J is TRBJ1-2 and V is TRBV5-4; maybe TRBD1 (6 bases). Germline V gene lookup returns CDR1 SGHNT and CDR2 YYREEE (reference sequence). This CDR3 contains 13 residues. In DNA, the CDR3 is TGTGCCAGCAGTTTGGACAGAAACTATGGCTACACCTTC. Encoded protein: CASSLDRNYGYTF.

The chain links TRBV30 to TRBJ1-2; 8 nucleotides match TRBD1. The V gene end was trimmed by 0 bases and the J gene end by 7 bases; junction bases not matched to a gene: 10. This CDR3 has 15 residues. In germline, CDR1 is GTSNPN, CDR2 SVGIG (reference sequence). The CDR3 region is CAWSVLGQGAGGYTF. The CDR3 DNA follows: TGTGCCTGGAGTGTACTAGGTCAGGGGGCCGGTGGCTACACCTTC.

The gene calls are TRBV5-1 and TRBJ2-1; TRBD2 might be the D (6 bases). V was clipped by 4 bases and J by 0 bases, with 17 bases between them. Germline CDR1 reads SGHRS; CDR2 reads YFSETQ. There are 17 residues in the CDR3. CDR3: CASSPTQRASSYNEQFF. CDR3 in DNA: TGCGCCAGCAGCCCTACCCAGCGGGCGAGCTCCTACAATGAGCAGTTCTTC.

The chain combines TRBV5-4 with TRBJ2-7; TRBD2 is a possible D gene (7 bases). The germline V gene encodes CDR1 SGHNT and CDR2 YYREEE (reference sequence). The germline V and J ends were trimmed by 4 bases and 3 bases, with 17 bases remaining between them. The CDR3 spans 15 residues. CDR3: CASSGGGGSYYEQYF. In DNA form, the CDR3 reads TGTGCCAGCAGCGGGGGAGGGGGGTCTTACTACGAGCAGTACTTC. Variable domain in full (rest from reference TRBV5-4 and TRBJ2-7): ETGVTQSPTHLIKTRGQQVTLRCSSQSGHNTVSWYQQALGQGPQFIFQYYREEENGRGNFPPRFSGLQFPNYSSELNVNALELDDSALYLCASSGGGGSYYEQYFGPGTRLTVT.

This chain uses TRBV4-2 with TRBJ2-1; TRBD2 matches 7 bases. From germline, CDR1 is LGHNA and CDR2 YNFKEQ. The CDR3 sequence is 15 residues long. The V gene end was trimmed by 1 base and the J gene end by 5 bases; junction bases not matched to a gene: 5. In DNA, the CDR3 is TGTGCCAGCAGCCAAGCCCGCGCGGGAGACAATGAGCAGTTCTTC. This sequence encodes CASSQARAGDNEQFF.

J is TRBJ2-7 and V is TRBV23-1, with D maybe TRBD2 (5 bases). TRBV23-1 carries the ORF label, with uncertain function. The CDR3 contains 18 residues. V was clipped by 2 bases and J by 2 bases, with 22 bases between them. The CDR3 DNA is TGCGCCAGCAGTCAAGTGGGATGGGATAGGACTCCTCCCTACGAGCAGTACGTC. The encoded protein is CASSQVGWDRTPPYEQYV.

This chain joins TRBV4-1 and TRBJ2-7, with 10 bases identical to TRBD2. Germline assignment: CDR1 MGHRA and CDR2 YSYEKL. The CDR3 is 16 amino acids. J gave up 0 bases and V 1 base, and 3 bases lay outside the gene matches. The CDR3 coding sequence is TGCGCCAGCAGCCAAGCGACTAGCGGGTTCTCCTACGAGCAGTACTTC. Protein product: CASSQATSGFSYEQYF.

This clone came up once. The chain employs TRBV7-9 and TRBJ1-4; D perhaps matches TRBD1 (6 bases). Germline V gene lookup returns CDR1 SEHNR and CDR2 FQNEAQ (reference sequence). V was shortened by 6 bases and J by 14 bases, with 13 bases between the two germline ends. This CDR3 spans 11 amino acids. CDR3 sequence: CASSSDRVLFF. CDR3 DNA: TGTGCCAGCAGTTCGGACAGAGTGCTGTTTTTT.

V is TRBV30 and J is TRBJ2-3, with TRBD1 matching over 8 bases. Germline values: CDR1 GTSNPN, CDR2 SVGIG (reference sequence). This CDR3 is 16 amino acids long. Unmatched junction bases numbered 7, after V lost 0 bases and J lost 2 bases. This chain's CDR3 is CAWSVSVTGATDTQYF. The CDR3 region has the DNA TGTGCCTGGAGTGTAAGCGTGACAGGGGCCACAGATACGCAGTATTTT.

The rearrangement joins TRBV2 to TRBJ2-5; TRBD1 matches at 8 bases. J lost 4 bases, V lost 5 bases, and 9 bases had no gene match. The germline V gene has CDR1 SNHLY and CDR2 FYNNEI. The CDR3 contains 15 residues. CDR3 protein: CASSWTGSRGETQYF. CDR3 sequence (DNA): TGTGCCAGCAGTTGGACAGGGTCGAGGGGAGAGACCCAGTACTTC.

The table lists this clone with a few counts. The gene calls are TRBV27 and TRBJ1-5; 7 positions agree with TRBD1. V lost 4 bases, J lost 1 base, and 4 bases stayed unmatched. Per the germline V gene, CDR1 is MNHEY and CDR2 is SMNVEV (reference sequence). The CDR3 is made up of 15 amino acids. CDR3 sequence reads: CASSSRGVSNQPQHF. The CDR3 nucleotides are TGTGCCAGCAGTTCCAGGGGGGTCAGCAATCAGCCCCAGCATTTT.

The rearrangement links TRBV9 to TRBJ2-1, with D unclear. The CDR3 sequence is 14 residues long. Germline loops: CDR1 SGDLS, CDR2 YYNGEE. Trimming took off 1 base at V and 6 bases at J, with 11 bases between the two ends. Written as DNA, the CDR3 is TGTGCCAGCAGCGTATCACTCGCGGTCAATGAGCAGTTCTTC. It specifies CASSVSLAVNEQFF.